Each of the 18 T cell receptor beta chains below was sequenced from the same sample in a study of human CD8 memory T cell subsets (dated by TCRdb to about 2020). These reads were obtained on a NextSeq 550. A Human TCR Profiling Kit was used to prepare UMI-labeled 5' RACE TCRbeta libraries. Through TCRdb reprocessing, the reads give one entry per CDR3 protein sequence; DNA is omitted. The table for this sample records some 17,000 distinct CDR3 sequences. 5.5% to 6% of the sample is in the top ten clones. Sample: CD8+ stem-like memory T cells (TSCM and TCM) sorted from PBMCs. In the paper's terms, the cell subset or site label means: stem-like memory CD8 T cells (TSTEM), CCR7+ PD-1- TIGIT-. The receptors were sampled from a human donor in good health.

CDR3 protein: CASSPVLDTEAFF. This chain links TRBV11-2 with TRBJ1-1; TCRdb proposes TRBD1, but this gene call is untestable without DNA. Per the germline V gene, CDR1 is SGHAT and CDR2 is FQNNGV. The CDR3 length is 13 residues.

This chain joins TRBV29-1 and TRBJ1-4. Looked up from germline, CDR1 is SQVTM and CDR2 is ANQGSEA. This CDR3 is built from 14 residues. CDR3 residues: CSVGPAATNEKLFF.

This chain links TRBV7-9 with TRBJ2-7; TCRdb indicates TRBD1, and absent DNA this call remains unverified. This CDR3 is built from 15 residues. Germline V gene sequence: CDR1 SEHNR, CDR2 FQNEAQ (reference sequence). CDR3: CASSDSGTGGVEQYF.

V usage is TRBV20-1 and J usage is TRBJ2-7; TCRdb's D gene call, TRBD1, goes unchecked for lack of DNA. The CDR3 covers 14 residues. Germline-derived CDR1 and CDR2 are DFQATT and SNEGSKA (reference sequence). The CDR3 loop is CSARKVDGNYEQYF.

The V call is TRBV28, the J call TRBJ1-4; TCRdb names TRBD1, which stays unverified in the absence of DNA. This CDR3 is built from 18 residues. Germline V lookup: CDR1 MDHEN, CDR2 SYDVKM. CDR3 sequence reads: CASSLQGQVIATNEKLFF.

This chain joins TRBV19 and TRBJ2-1; no DNA is available, so the TRBD2 call from TCRdb remains unchecked. In germline, CDR1 is LNHDA, CDR2 SQIVND (reference sequence). The CDR3 is 14 amino acids. This CDR3 is CASSILAEHNEQFF.

The V gene is TRBV5-1, the J gene TRBJ2-2; TCRdb selects TRBD1, and the lack of DNA leaves this call unchecked. From germline, CDR1 is SGHRS and CDR2 YFSETQ. The CDR3 has 15 amino acids. This CDR3 reads CASSPGTAYTGELFF.

The V gene is TRBV5-6, the J gene TRBJ1-6; TCRdb outputs TRBD1, but without DNA this stays unchecked. The germline V gene has CDR1 SGHDT and CDR2 YYEEEE. The CDR3 consists of 15 residues. CDR3 amino acids: CASSFLTREHEPLHF.

CDR3 residues: CATSMDRGYEQYF. The V gene is TRBV15, the J gene TRBJ2-7; TCRdb's D gene call, TRBD1, goes unchecked for lack of DNA. The CDR3 has 13 amino acids. Germline V lookup: CDR1 LNHNV, CDR2 YYDKDF (reference sequence).

The genes are TRBV5-1 and TRBJ2-7; TCRdb calls TRBD2, which cannot be checked without DNA. The CDR3 runs 18 residues. Germline CDR1 SGHRS, CDR2 YFSETQ. The CDR3 spells CASSPGGRGALFLDEQYF.

The chain is built from TRBV12-3 or TRBV12-4 and TRBJ1-1. The CDR3 has 15 amino acids. The CDR3 region is CASSLPGGRGTEAFF.

J is TRBJ2-3 and V is TRBV2. Germline CDR1 SNHLY, CDR2 FYNNEI. This CDR3 is 14 amino acids long. CDR3 region: CASLRLARTDTQYF.

The chain has TRBV29-1 and TRBJ2-3; TCRdb indicates TRBD1, and absent DNA this call remains unverified. The CDR3 length is 16 residues. Germline V lookup: CDR1 SQVTM, CDR2 ANQGSEA. CDR3 region: CSVEGGEGQRTYTQYF.

This chain joins TRBV5-6 and TRBJ2-7; TCRdb gives TRBD1 as the D gene, but with no DNA this cannot be confirmed. The length of the CDR3 is 15 residues. Per the germline V gene, CDR1 is SGHDT and CDR2 is YYEEEE. CDR3 protein: CASSLESGGLLEQYF.

The chain uses TRBV28 and TRBJ1-6; absent DNA, TCRdb's TRBD1 call cannot be checked. The CDR3 loop spans 14 amino acids. The V gene's germline CDR1 is MDHEN and CDR2 SYDVKM. CDR3 amino acids: CAVRQERLNSPLHF. The whole variable domain, remainder taken from reference TRBV28 and TRBJ1-6, is DVKVTQSSRYLVKRTGEKVFLECVQDMDHENMFWYRQDPGLGLRLIYFSYDVKMKEKGDIPEGYSVSREKKERFSLILESASTNQTSMYLCAVRQERLNSPLHFGNGTRLTVT.

V gene TRBV4-1 combines with J gene TRBJ2-1. The CDR3 is 15 residues long. Germline lookup yields CDR1 MGHRA and CDR2 YSYEKL. The CDR3 sequence: CASSPTRGSYNEQFF.

The chain couples TRBV7-9 to TRBJ2-7; the TRBD1 assignment by TCRdb is unverifiable without DNA. The CDR3 covers 15 residues. Germline CDR1 and CDR2: SEHNR and FQNEAQ (reference sequence). The CDR3 reads CASSPAQGALHEQYF.

This chain connects TRBV5-4 to TRBJ2-1; TCRdb's D call of TRBD1 is untestable without DNA. CDR1 is SGHNT, CDR2 YYREEE, per germline (reference sequence). This CDR3 is built from 15 residues. The CDR3 reads CASSLGDRGIREQFF.